The text below deals with one T cell receptor beta chain. Its cognate antigen is unknown. CD4+ T cells that had been cultured provided DNA sequenced with the Oncomine TCR Beta short-read assay. In TCRdb, the PCR reads were re-called with MiXCR into one record per CDR3 protein. Of thousands of distinct CDR3 sequences detected, over 45% appear once; the ten largest clones hold approximately 42%. Indicated treatment: roughly 10-day PBMC culture with coronavirus spike peptide pools or control peptides (ViraFEST assay). The CDR3 length is 14 residues. Germline V CDR1 and CDR2: GTSNPN, SVGIG (reference sequence). With 0 bases removed from V and 2 bases from J, the gap between germline ends came to 10 bases. This entry comes from a study of vaccination and CD4 T cells after COVID-19. Study as a whole: Post-COVID draws followed diagnosis by a median roughly 100 days (range 35 to 161). The peptides that stimulated the cells were overlapping spike peptides from SARS-CoV-2, HCoV-NL63, HCoV-OC43 and HCoV-229E.

Specimen: CD4+ T cells from blood, cultured in vitro. The chain is built from TRBV30 and TRBJ1-1; D gene uncertain. The TCR sequence derives from a human donor who had recovered from COVID-19. The CDR3: CAWSVKAGNTEAFF. The CDR3 DNA sequence: TGTGCCTGGAGTGTTAAGGCAGGTAACACTGAAGCTTTCTTT. Filled out from reference TRBV30 and TRBJ1-1, the complete variable domain reads SQTIHQWPATLVQPVGSPLSLECTVEGTSNPNLYWYRQAAGRGLQLLFYSVGIGQISSEVPQNLSASRPQDRQFILSSKKLLLSDSGFYLCAWSVKAGNTEAFFGQGTRLTVV.